This paragraph covers one TCR beta chain sequence. Per the original methods: Amplification from reference gene primers served as the basis for estimated nucleated cell counts. Sequenced by immunoSEQ multiplex PCR; TCRdb stores in-frame clones only, minus some. Clone size and the V and J calls come from that table; the DNA yielded D and trimming. The sample has more than 90,000 clones, 70% to 80% seen once. This sample is drawn from a study of blood T cell repertoires in COVID-19. In the study overall: Italy, Spain and the United States were the sources of the convalescent and acute COVID-19 samples. The analysed material was cDNA or gDNA that came from T cells, B-cell-depleted T cells, or PBMCs.

Germline CDR1 and CDR2: SQVTM and ANQGSEA. V was clipped by 6 bases and J by 0 bases, with 9 bases between them. The CDR3 runs to 14 residues. The chain joins TRBV29-1 to TRBJ1-6; D remains unclear. Material: peripheral blood. The origin of this receptor is a man aged 45-60 years with acute or convalescent COVID-19. This CDR3 reads CSVRESSYNSPLHF. The CDR3 bases are TGCAGCGTAAGGGAGAGCTCCTATAATTCACCCCTCCACTTT.